The rows below give T cell receptor beta chains drawn from one sample of a study of cytomegalovirus exposure and HLA in healthy donors. Clones were read by immunoSEQ multiplex PCR, and TCRdb kept only the in-frame ones, dropping some. The repertoire consists of approximately 110,000 clones, with about 80% occurring once and the leading ten covering 6.5% to 8.5%. The sequenced sample was PBMCs. These receptor sequences come from a woman aged 45-65 years in good health and CMV-seropositive. CDR3s include the opening cysteine and the closing phenylalanine or tryptophan. Each record gives: CDR3 DNA, CDR3 protein, J gene, clone size, V gene, D gene. The D gene is left open where the match is weak. Clone size appears in some rows only: once, few, many, or a class for an expanded clone.

CDR3 DNA: TGTGCCAGCACCAAACAGGGAGACACTGAAGCTTTCTTT; CDR3 protein: CASTKQGDTEAFF; J gene: TRBJ1-1; clone size: NA; V gene: TRBV6-5; D gene: NA
CDR3 DNA: TGTGCCAGAAGCCCAGGGGTAACCCTCTCTGGGGCCAACGTCCTGACTTTC; CDR3 protein: CARSPGVTLSGANVLTF; J gene: TRBJ2-6; clone size: NA; V gene: TRBV5-3; D gene: NA
CDR3 DNA: TGCGCCAGCAGCCAAGTGGGGCTAGCGGGGGGCCAGCAGTTCTTC; CDR3 protein: CASSQVGLAGGQQFF; J gene: TRBJ2-1; clone size: NA; V gene: TRBV4-1; D gene: TRBD2
CDR3 DNA: TGTGCCAGTAGTAGTCGGAGCTCCTATAATTCACCCCTCCACTTT; CDR3 protein: CASSSRSSYNSPLHF; J gene: TRBJ1-6; clone size: NA; V gene: TRBV19; D gene: NA
CDR3 DNA: TGTGCCAGCAGGGAAACAGGGGGGAACACTGAAGCTTTCTTT; CDR3 protein: CASRETGGNTEAFF; J gene: TRBJ1-1; clone size: NA; V gene: TRBV5-4; D gene: TRBD1
CDR3 DNA: TGTGCCAGCAGCTTTCTGGCAGGTTCCTACGAGCAGTACTTC; CDR3 protein: CASSFLAGSYEQYF; J gene: TRBJ2-7; clone size: NA; V gene: TRBV5-8; D gene: NA
CDR3 DNA: TGTGCCAGCAGCTTGTACAGGGATAACACTGAAGCTTTCTTT; CDR3 protein: CASSLYRDNTEAFF; J gene: TRBJ1-1; clone size: few; V gene: TRBV5-8; D gene: NA
CDR3 DNA: TGTGCCAGTAGTATTGAGAGGGGGGGGCTAGATACGCAGTATTTT; CDR3 protein: CASSIERGGLDTQYF; J gene: TRBJ2-3; clone size: NA; V gene: TRBV19; D gene: NA
CDR3 DNA: TGTGCCAGCAGGCGGGACGGCACAGATACGCAGTATTTT; CDR3 protein: CASRRDGTDTQYF; J gene: TRBJ2-3; clone size: NA; V gene: TRBV6-5; D gene: NA
CDR3 DNA: TGTGCCAGCAGCGAGATCCCAAGGGGCGAGCAGTACTTC; CDR3 protein: CASSEIPRGEQYF; J gene: TRBJ2-7; clone size: NA; V gene: TRBV9; D gene: NA
CDR3 DNA: TGTGCCAGCAGCTTTCGGCAGGGGGCTGTCGATGAGCAGTTCTTC; CDR3 protein: CASSFRQGAVDEQFF; J gene: TRBJ2-1; clone size: NA; V gene: TRBV5-4; D gene: TRBD1
CDR3 DNA: TGTGCCTGGAGTGTGAGGAGTCATCACCGTCGGAATCAGCCCCAGCATTTT; CDR3 protein: CAWSVRSHHRRNQPQHF; J gene: TRBJ1-5; clone size: NA; V gene: TRBV30; D gene: NA
CDR3 DNA: TGTGCCAGCAGCTTGTGGTCAGGGCATTCCGGGAATCAGCCCCAGCATTTT; CDR3 protein: CASSLWSGHSGNQPQHF; J gene: TRBJ1-5; clone size: NA; V gene: TRBV5-4; D gene: NA
CDR3 DNA: TGTGCCAGCAGCCTAGGGGCTGGGGGCGGGGGCAATGAGCAGTTCTTC; CDR3 protein: CASSLGAGGGGNEQFF; J gene: TRBJ2-1; clone size: NA; V gene: TRBV9; D gene: NA
CDR3 DNA: TGTGCCAGCAGCTTGGCCCTAGGGGGCGCCTTTATCTATGGCTACACCTTC; CDR3 protein: CASSLALGGAFIYGYTF; J gene: TRBJ1-2; clone size: NA; V gene: TRBV5-4; D gene: TRBD1
CDR3 DNA: TGTGCCAGCAAGGGGACAGGGGAATTCCACGAGCAGTACTTC; CDR3 protein: CASKGTGEFHEQYF; J gene: TRBJ2-7; clone size: NA; V gene: TRBV14; D gene: TRBD1
CDR3 DNA: TGTGCCAGCAGCTTAGGACAGTATAATTCACCCCTCCACTTT; CDR3 protein: CASSLGQYNSPLHF; J gene: TRBJ1-6; clone size: few; V gene: TRBV13; D gene: NA
CDR3 DNA: TGTGCCAGCAGTTTGACTAGCGGGGCAGCCAAAAACATTCAGTACTTC; CDR3 protein: CASSLTSGAAKNIQYF; J gene: TRBJ2-4; clone size: NA; V gene: TRBV2; D gene: TRBD2
CDR3 DNA: TGTGCCAGCAGCTTAGTGGGGCTTCTCAGGGGAGATGAGCAGTTCTTC; CDR3 protein: CASSLVGLLRGDEQFF; J gene: TRBJ2-1; clone size: NA; V gene: TRBV7-2; D gene: NA
CDR3 DNA: TGTGCCTGGAGTCAGGGGTTCGACACCGGGGAGCTGTTTTTT; CDR3 protein: CAWSQGFDTGELFF; J gene: TRBJ2-2; clone size: once; V gene: TRBV30; D gene: NA
CDR3 DNA: TGTGCCAGCAGCCCCGGGTCCTCTTCAGATACGCAGTATTTT; CDR3 protein: CASSPGSSSDTQYF; J gene: TRBJ2-3; clone size: few; V gene: TRBV7-3; D gene: NA
CDR3 DNA: TGTGCCAGCTCACCACCGTCCCAGGGGAACTACGAGCAGTACTTC; CDR3 protein: CASSPPSQGNYEQYF; J gene: TRBJ2-7; clone size: NA; V gene: TRBV18; D gene: NA
CDR3 DNA: TGTGCCAGCACAACAGGGCCCGGATACGAGCAGTACTTC; CDR3 protein: CASTTGPGYEQYF; J gene: TRBJ2-7; clone size: NA; V gene: TRBV6-5; D gene: NA
CDR3 DNA: TGTGCCAGCAGTTCTTCCAGCGGGAGGGCACCCAATGAGCAGTTCTTC; CDR3 protein: CASSSSSGRAPNEQFF; J gene: TRBJ2-1; clone size: NA; V gene: TRBV2; D gene: TRBD2
CDR3 DNA: TGTGCCAGCAGTCTCTTAGCGGGGGGAGGAGAGACCCAGTACTTC; CDR3 protein: CASSLLAGGGETQYF; J gene: TRBJ2-5; clone size: NA; V gene: TRBV2; D gene: TRBD2
CDR3 DNA: TGTGCCAGCAGCTCCGGGACTAGCGGGGGGGCACTCACAGATACGCAGTATTTT; CDR3 protein: CASSSGTSGGALTDTQYF; J gene: TRBJ2-3; clone size: NA; V gene: TRBV7-9; D gene: TRBD2
CDR3 DNA: TGCGCCAGCAGCTTGGTGGGAGATTTGATTTACAATGAGCAGTTCTTC; CDR3 protein: CASSLVGDLIYNEQFF; J gene: TRBJ2-1; clone size: NA; V gene: TRBV5-1; D gene: NA
CDR3 DNA: TGTGCCAGTAGTATCGCGGAGGGGTCCAATGAGCAGTTCTTC; CDR3 protein: CASSIAEGSNEQFF; J gene: TRBJ2-1; clone size: once; V gene: TRBV19; D gene: NA
CDR3 DNA: TGTGCCAGCAGCAAACTACAGGGGAGCATAGGGGAGCTGTTTTTT; CDR3 protein: CASSKLQGSIGELFF; J gene: TRBJ2-2; clone size: NA; V gene: TRBV9; D gene: TRBD1
CDR3 DNA: TGCGCCAGCAGCCTACAAGGGGGCGACTATGGCTACACCTTC; CDR3 protein: CASSLQGGDYGYTF; J gene: TRBJ1-2; clone size: once; V gene: TRBV5-1; D gene: TRBD1
CDR3 DNA: TGTGCCAGCACCCCTCCCTCAGGTGGGGCCAACGTCCTGACTTTC; CDR3 protein: CASTPPSGGANVLTF; J gene: TRBJ2-6; clone size: NA; V gene: TRBV5-6; D gene: NA
CDR3 DNA: TGTGCCAGCAGCTCGACGAGGACAGGGGAGGGTTATGGCTACACCTTC; CDR3 protein: CASSSTRTGEGYGYTF; J gene: TRBJ1-2; clone size: NA; V gene: TRBV7-9; D gene: TRBD1
CDR3 DNA: TGTGCCAGCAGCCAAGAGGGGGGGCAAGGGGCGTACGAGCAGTACTTC; CDR3 protein: CASSQEGGQGAYEQYF; J gene: TRBJ2-7; clone size: NA; V gene: TRBV4-2; D gene: NA
CDR3 DNA: TGCGCCAGCAGCTTGGGGACAGGGGGAGCGTCCGGCTACACCTTC; CDR3 protein: CASSLGTGGASGYTF; J gene: TRBJ1-2; clone size: NA; V gene: TRBV5-1; D gene: TRBD1